This T cell receptor (beta chain) was captured in a study of T cells in narcolepsy. About the study: Enrolled donors included narcolepsy type 1 or type 2 patients and healthy controls. Regarding the study as a whole: Comparing one patient's CSF and blood CD4+ clonotypes highlighted HCRT- and TRIB2-specific autoreactive clonotypes. Autoreactive clone sequences were missing from some blood memory CD4+ repertoires.

The table came from immunoSEQ multiplex PCR; TCRdb's copy has only in-frame clones and leaves some out. The profile shows fewer than 30,000 clones, around 86% of them singletons. The CDR3 has 16 amino acids. With 6 bases clipped from V and 0 bases from J, the junction kept 10 bases outside the gene matches. Germline lookup yields CDR1 SNHLY and CDR2 FYNNEI. A word on this clone: The antigen remains unidentified.

The chain combines TRBV2 with TRBJ1-2; 7 bases line up with TRBD1. The specimen sequenced was CD45RA- memory CD4+ T cells from PBMCs. The sequence came from a human donor with narcolepsy. CDR3 residues: CASSFGTATANYGYTF. The CDR3 nucleotides are TGTGCCAGCAGCTTCGGGACAGCCACAGCTAACTATGGCTACACCTTC. The variable domain in full, with the rest retrieved from reference TRBV2 and TRBJ1-2, is EPEVTQTPSHQVTQMGQEVILRCVPISNHLYFYWYRQILGQKVEFLVSFYNNEISEKSEIFDDQFSVERPDGSNFTLKIRSTKLEDSAMYFCASSFGTATANYGYTFGSGTRLTVV.